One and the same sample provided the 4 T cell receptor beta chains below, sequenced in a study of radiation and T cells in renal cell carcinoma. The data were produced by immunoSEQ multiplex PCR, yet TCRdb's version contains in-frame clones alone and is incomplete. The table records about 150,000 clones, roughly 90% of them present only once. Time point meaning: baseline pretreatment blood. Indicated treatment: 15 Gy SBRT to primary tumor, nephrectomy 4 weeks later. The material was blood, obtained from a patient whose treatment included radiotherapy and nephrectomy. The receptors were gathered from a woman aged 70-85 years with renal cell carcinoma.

The CDR3 sequence is CASSFVSGRQETQYF. The DNA of the CDR3 is TGTGCCAGCAGTTTTGTTTCCGGTCGCCAAGAGACCCAGTACTTC. The chain employs TRBV28 and TRBJ2-5; no definite D call. The CDR3 is made up of 15 amino acids. V lost 3 bases and J 1 base, leaving 12 bases between the germline ends. Per germline, CDR1 MDHEN and CDR2 SYDVKM.

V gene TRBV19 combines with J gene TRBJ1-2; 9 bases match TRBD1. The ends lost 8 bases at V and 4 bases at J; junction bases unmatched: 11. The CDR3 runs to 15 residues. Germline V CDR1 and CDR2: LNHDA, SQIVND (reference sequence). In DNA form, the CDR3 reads TGTGCCAGTGCCAATCCCACAGGGGGCGGCTATGGCTACACCTTC. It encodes CASANPTGGGYGYTF.

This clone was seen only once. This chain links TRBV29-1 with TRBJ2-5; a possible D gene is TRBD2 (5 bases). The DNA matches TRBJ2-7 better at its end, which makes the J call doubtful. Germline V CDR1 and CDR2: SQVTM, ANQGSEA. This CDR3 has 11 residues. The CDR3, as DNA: TGCAGCGTGGGCTCCGGGAACGAGCAGTACTTC. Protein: CSVGSGNEQYF.

Written as DNA, the CDR3 is TGTGCCAGTAGGGGGACAGGGAATCAGCCCCAGCATTTT. As protein: CASRGTGNQPQHF. This chain connects TRBV19 to TRBJ1-5; 9 bases are a match to TRBD1. Looked up from germline, CDR1 is LNHDA and CDR2 is SQIVND (reference sequence). The CDR3 totals 13 residues. Trimming removed 6 bases from V and 4 bases from J; junction bases left unmatched: 1.